One sample yielded the 20 T cell receptor beta chains listed below, sequenced in a study of T cell responses to AZD1222 COVID-19 vaccine. Data came from immunoSEQ multiplex PCR; TCRdb stores just in-frame clones and leaves some out. The data hold roughly 98,000 clones, with about 81% observed a single time. Source: peripheral blood, taken 28 days after the second AZD1222 dose. Every receptor here comes from an adult who received the AZD1222 COVID-19 vaccine.

This chain connects TRBV25-1 to TRBJ2-3, with 7 bases aligning to TRBD2. Trimming took 6 bases from V and 1 from J; bases not matched to a gene: 7. CDR3 length: 15 residues. Germline-derived CDR1 and CDR2 are MGHDK and SYGVNS. The CDR3 DNA reads TGTGCCAGCAGCGAGACTAGCCCCGGCACAGATACGCAGTATTTT. Translation gives CASSETSPGTDTQYF.

The V call is TRBV19, the J call TRBJ1-1; TRBD1 agrees at 8 bases. V dropped 5 bases and J dropped 1; count of bases not matched to a gene: 3. Germline V gene sequence: CDR1 LNHDA, CDR2 SQIVND (reference sequence). There are 14 residues in the CDR3. CDR3 sequence (DNA): TGTGCCAGTAGTCCCGGGACAGGGAACACTGAAGCTTTCTTT. Its protein product is CASSPGTGNTEAFF.

This clone was picked up one time. The V and J genes are TRBV5-1 and TRBJ1-1; 11 positions agree with TRBD1. Trimming took 0 bases from V and 0 from J; bases not matched to a gene: 7. The CDR3 consists of 18 residues. Germline values: CDR1 SGHRS, CDR2 YFSETQ. CDR3: CASSLGGQGAAMNTEAFF. Written as DNA, the CDR3 is TGCGCCAGCAGCTTGGGCGGACAGGGGGCGGCCATGAACACTGAAGCTTTCTTT.

The chain links TRBV19 to TRBJ1-1; possible D gene TRBD1, 5 bases. The V end was cut by 8 bases, the J end by 4 bases, with 17 bases between. The CDR3 totals 14 residues. Germline V gene sequence: CDR1 LNHDA, CDR2 SQIVND (reference sequence). CDR3 region: CASREGGTGTEAFF. The CDR3 nucleotides read TGTGCCAGTCGGGAGGGAGGGACGGGCACTGAAGCTTTCTTT.

CDR3 nucleotides: TGTGCCAGCTCCCGTACTGACATCTCAGTCTCCTACAATGAGCAGTTCTTC. Its translation is CASSRTDISVSYNEQFF. The rearrangement uses TRBV18 and TRBJ2-1; D unresolved. Trimming removed 6 bases at V and 0 bases at J, with 18 bases between. This CDR3 contains 17 residues. Germline V gene data show CDR1 as KGHSH and CDR2 as LQKENI.

This clone was counted only a few times. Other DNA sequences in this specimen translate into the identical CDR3. V usage is TRBV3-1 (or the pseudogene TRBV3-2) and J usage is TRBJ2-7; D is undetermined. This CDR3 has 13 amino acids. CDR1 is LGHDT, CDR2 YNNKEL, per germline (reference sequence). Trimming took off 0 bases at V and 1 base at J, with 4 bases between the two ends. The CDR3 loop reads CASSQEGSYEQYF. The CDR3, as DNA: TGTGCCAGCAGCCAAGAAGGTTCCTACGAGCAGTACTTC.

In its sample, this clone was seen a few times. The CDR3, as DNA: TGTGCCAGCAGTTCTGCTTGGACAGGACTATATGGCTACACCTTC. Amino acids: CASSSAWTGLYGYTF. The chain couples TRBV6-5 to TRBJ1-2; 7 positions agree with TRBD1. CDR3 size: 15 residues. The trim removed 4 bases at V and 5 bases at J, leaving 10 bases unmatched. Germline CDR1 is MNHEY and CDR2 is SVGAGI.

The genes are TRBV5-4 and TRBJ2-3; 8 nucleotides match TRBD2. V lost 1 base and J lost 0; bases outside the gene matches: 4. The CDR3 sequence is 16 residues long. Germline V gene data show CDR1 as SGHNT and CDR2 as YYREEE (reference sequence). CDR3 sequence reads: CASSLLGLGSTDTQYF. Written as DNA, the CDR3 is TGTGCCAGCAGCTTGTTGGGACTAGGAAGCACAGATACGCAGTATTTT.

The gene calls are TRBV6-2 or TRBV6-3 and TRBJ1-5; 7 bases fit TRBD1. The CDR3 is made up of 15 amino acids. The trim removed 4 bases at V and 5 bases at J, leaving 8 bases unmatched. Germline CDR1 reads MNHEY; CDR2 reads SVGEGT. CDR3 nucleotides: TGTGCCAGCAGTTCTTCCGACAGGGTTTATCAGCCCCAGCATTTT. Its protein is CASSSSDRVYQPQHF.

The V and J genes are TRBV5-1 and TRBJ2-3; 10 nucleotides line up with TRBD2. This CDR3 region has 16 residues. Trimming took 4 bases from V and 4 from J; bases not matched to a gene: 9. The germline V gene encodes CDR1 SGHRS and CDR2 YFSETQ. The CDR3 sequence is CASSTQRGGVADTQYF. The CDR3 DNA sequence: TGCGCCAGCAGCACACAGCGGGGGGGCGTGGCAGATACGCAGTATTTT.

This clone has just a few counts. This chain connects TRBV11-3 to TRBJ2-7, with TRBD2 identical over 12 bases. Germline V gene sequence: CDR1 SGHNT, CDR2 YENEEA. The V segment lost 2 bases and the J segment 2 bases; nucleotides outside the gene matches: 1. This CDR3 is built from 15 residues. In DNA, the CDR3 is TGTGCCAGCAGCTTACTAGCGGGAGGGCCCTACGAGCAGTACTTC. Protein: CASSLLAGGPYEQYF.

The rearrangement uses TRBV13 and TRBJ2-2, with D perhaps matching TRBD1 (5 bases). The CDR3 is made up of 13 amino acids. Trimming took 4 bases from V and 8 from J, leaving 11 bases between them. Looked up from germline, CDR1 is PRHDT and CDR2 is FYEKMQ (reference sequence). CDR3 in amino acids: CASSYRSTGELFF. CDR3 nucleotides: TGTGCCAGCAGCTACAGGAGCACGGGGGAGCTGTTTTTT.

The genes are TRBV5-5 and TRBJ1-5, with TRBD1 identical over 7 bases. The J segment lost 4 bases and the V segment lost 1 base, leaving 5 bases of the junction unmatched. There are 15 residues in the CDR3. Germline V gene lookup returns CDR1 SGHKS and CDR2 YYEKEE (reference sequence). CDR3: CASSLRGQMNQPQHF. In DNA form, the CDR3 reads TGTGCCAGCAGCTTGAGGGGACAGATGAATCAGCCCCAGCATTTT.

CDR3 region: CASTSDSQIFNEKLFF. CDR3 nucleotide sequence: TGTGCCAGCACGTCGGACAGCCAGATCTTTAATGAAAAACTGTTTTTT. This chain connects TRBV19 to TRBJ1-4, with TRBD1 as a possible D gene (6 bases). The CDR3 runs to 16 residues. The germline gives CDR1 LNHDA, CDR2 SQIVND (reference sequence). V was pared by 9 bases and J by 4 bases, with 21 bases between. Variable domain in full (rest from reference TRBV19 and TRBJ1-4): DGGITQSPKYLFRKEGQNVTLSCEQNLNHDAMYWYRQDPGQGLRLIYYSQIVNDFQKGDIAEGYSVSREKKESFPLTVTSAQKNPTAFYLCASTSDSQIFNEKLFFGSGTQLSVL.

This sequence joins TRBV11-2 and TRBJ2-5, with 8 bases matching TRBD2. This CDR3 region has 15 residues. The trim removed 4 bases at V and 4 bases at J, leaving 8 bases unmatched. CDR1 is SGHAT and CDR2 is FQNNGV in the germline V gene. The CDR3 region is CASSSSGGRGETQYF. In DNA form, the CDR3 reads TGTGCCAGCAGCTCGAGCGGGGGAAGGGGAGAGACCCAGTACTTC. The entire variable domain, with the rest obtained from reference TRBV11-2 and TRBJ2-5, is as follows: EAGVAQSPRYKIIEKRQSVAFWCNPISGHATLYWYQQILGQGPKLLIQFQNNGVVDDSQLPKDRFSAERLKGVDSTLKIQPAKLEDSAVYLCASSSSGGRGETQYFGPGTRLLVL.

The V and J genes are TRBV10-3 and TRBJ2-1; 9 bases are shared with TRBD2. Trimming removed 8 bases from V and 2 bases from J; junction bases left unmatched: 10. This CDR3 is built from 16 residues. Germline V gene data show CDR1 as ENHRY and CDR2 as SYGVKD. CDR3 DNA: TGTGCCATCCGAGGGGCAAGCGGGGGGCCCTACAATGAGCAGTTCTTC. Its protein is CAIRGASGGPYNEQFF.

V is TRBV7-9 and J is TRBJ1-1; weak D call: TRBD1 (6 bases). CDR3 length equals 15 residues. The V and J ends lost 5 bases and 5 bases respectively, with 18 bases between them. In germline, CDR1 is SEHNR, CDR2 FQNEAQ (reference sequence). CDR3 sequence reads: CASSRPQGAFTEAFF. The CDR3 DNA sequence: TGTGCCAGCAGCCGTCCACAGGGCGCCTTTACTGAAGCTTTCTTT.

This clone appeared a few times. The V and J genes are TRBV5-1 and TRBJ2-1; TRBD1 aligns across 10 bases. Germline lookup yields CDR1 SGHRS and CDR2 YFSETQ. Losses at the gene ends were 4 bases for V and 5 bases for J; bases not matched to a gene: 3. CDR3 length equals 14 residues. Here the CDR3 reads CASSIGTGDNEQFF. The CDR3 region has the DNA TGCGCCAGCAGCATCGGGACAGGGGACAATGAGCAGTTCTTC. The complete variable domain, with remaining parts taken from reference TRBV5-1 and TRBJ2-1, reads KAGVTQTPRYLIKTRGQQVTLSCSPISGHRSVSWYQQTPGQGLQFLFEYFSETQRNKGNFPGRFSGRQFSNSRSEMNVSTLELGDSALYLCASSIGTGDNEQFFGPGTRLTVL.

This chain connects TRBV11-2 to TRBJ1-1; D is undetermined. The CDR3 runs to 16 residues. V lost 3 bases and J lost 1, with 15 bases in between. Germline V gene lookup returns CDR1 SGHAT and CDR2 FQNNGV. The DNA of the CDR3 is TGTGCCAGCAGCTTTGCCGGAGGCGGCGGGAACACTGAAGCTTTCTTT. Translated, it gives CASSFAGGGGNTEAFF.

The chain is built from TRBV10-3 and TRBJ2-2; the D gene could be TRBD1 or TRBD2 (5 bases each). V gave up 7 bases and J gave up 2 bases, with 8 bases separating them. CDR3 size: 13 residues. The V gene's germline CDR1 is ENHRY and CDR2 SYGVKD. The CDR3 nucleotides are TGTGCCATCAAGAGGGGAAACACCGGGGAGCTGTTTTTT. Protein: CAIKRGNTGELFF.